This TCR beta chain was recovered during a study of T cell changes during pregnancy in multiple sclerosis. The protocol was immunoSEQ multiplex PCR, while the TCRdb copy is restricted to in-frame clones and leaves out a portion. The profile shows under 130,000 clones, approximately 91% of them singletons. V was shortened by 3 bases and J by 7 bases, with 27 bases between the two germline ends. Germline V CDR1 and CDR2: LNHDA, SQIVND (reference sequence). The CDR3 consists of 19 residues. The clonotype was recovered from a female donor with multiple sclerosis, enrolled in a pregnancy study. Source: peripheral blood, taken after pregnancy. J is TRBJ1-4 and V is TRBV19; D perhaps matches TRBD1 (5 bases). DNA for the CDR3: TGTGCCAGTAGTATGACCCCCCTCGGAGTGAGCAGGGAGGGTGAAAAACTGTTTTTT. Translation: CASSMTPLGVSREGEKLFF.